The clone carrying this T cell receptor (beta chain) was counted between two and nine times. Its matching antigen is unknown. The entry originates in a study of cytomegalovirus exposure and HLA in healthy donors. This CDR3 comprises 15 residues. Germline CDR1 and CDR2: LGHNA and YNFKEQ. V lost 0 bases, J lost 2 bases, and 3 bases stayed unmatched. Whole-study results and caveats: Roughly uniform sequencing depth across donors was assumed, possibly incorrectly. Researchers left out some V segments, among them TRBV6-2 and TRBV6-3, as indistinguishable.

The PCR had 60 Vbeta and 13 Jbeta primers. The method was immunoSEQ multiplex PCR; TCRdb's version includes in-frame clones alone and lacks a portion of them. Of approximately 170,000 clones listed, 82% are singletons. The sequenced material came from PBMCs. This clonotype was obtained from a male donor in good health and CMV-seronegative. The V and J genes are TRBV4-2 and TRBJ2-5; 7 bases are shared with TRBD2. The CDR3: CASSQDWEGQETQYF. In DNA, the CDR3 is TGTGCCAGCAGCCAAGATTGGGAGGGGCAAGAGACCCAGTACTTC.